Sequencing of this T cell receptor (beta chain) was carried out in a study of blood T cell repertoires in COVID-19. For the study at large: COVID-19 samples collected from the United States, Italy and Spain covered acute and convalescent phases. T cells, B-cell-depleted T cells, or PBMCs provided the cDNA or gDNA that served as material.

CDR3 size: 14 residues. With V trimmed by 1 base and J by 7 bases, 6 bases remained unmatched. Germline CDR1 is SQVTM and CDR2 is ANQGSEA. The authors' processing: It was from reference gene primer amplification that nucleated cell counts were estimated. The assay was immunoSEQ multiplex PCR, and TCRdb's table has in-frame clones only and misses some. The DNA gave D and trimming, while V, J and clone size come from that table. Here the sample spans over 150,000 clones, around 74% being singletons. Sequencing used peripheral blood. This clonotype originated in a woman of 80 years or more with acute or convalescent COVID-19. The chain has TRBV29-1 and TRBJ1-2, with 10 bases identical to TRBD1. The CDR3 loop reads CSVEGDRGRVGYTF. DNA for the CDR3: TGCAGCGTTGAAGGAGACAGGGGGCGCGTTGGCTACACCTTC.